This T cell receptor (beta chain) was obtained from a study of T cells in Graves' hyperthyroidism and ophthalmopathy. Study results and caveats: Ophthalmopathy was told apart from stable hyperthyroidism by a 13 V-J model. The majority of expanded thyroid clonotypes above 0.001 also appeared in blood.

The CDR3 totals 15 residues. Germline V gene lookup returns CDR1 SGHNT and CDR2 YENEEA. With 4 bases removed from V and 5 bases from J, the gap between germline ends came to 14 bases. To note about this clonotype: What it binds is unknown.

Using RNA transcripts as the source, TCR beta CDR3 regions were amplified. During a first-round RT-PCR of the TCR CDR3, the HTBI primer set was used. One entry per CDR3 protein results from TCRdb running MiXCR on the multiplex PCR reads. Of more than 550,000 distinct CDR3 sequences listed, about 45% are singletons. The rearrangement links TRBV11-3 to TRBJ1-4; maybe TRBD1 (6 bases). The source is an adult man with Graves' disease, either hyperthyroidism or ophthalmopathy (not recorded which). The sequenced sample was peripheral blood or thyroid tissue (not recorded which). CDR3 nucleotides: TGTGCCAGCAGCTCACCGGGACAACCAAATGAAAAACTGTTTTTT. Its translation: CASSSPGQPNEKLFF.